This TCR beta chain derives from a study of technical replicates of blood from several donors. Per the germline V gene, CDR1 is LGHNA and CDR2 is YSLEER. V was clipped by 0 bases and J by 2 bases, with 10 bases between them. There are 15 residues in the CDR3. Produced via immunoSEQ multiplex PCR; TCRdb's table is partial and in-frame only. The table has about 59,000 clones, around 95% seen once. The receptor was derived from a human donor in good health. Some clones in this sample may be carry-over from other donors' samples. V gene TRBV4-3 combines with J gene TRBJ1-1; unclear D gene. Specimen: PBMCs. In DNA form, the CDR3 reads TGCGCCAGCAGCCAAGATACCGGGAGTAACACTGAAGCTTTCTTT. Protein sequence: CASSQDTGSNTEAFF.